This TCR beta chain stems from a study of neurological immune-mediated disorders. TCRdb ran MiXCR on the 5' RACE reads and lists one entry per CDR3 protein. The sample lists approximately 20,000 distinct CDR3 sequences, around 15% occurring once. Unsorted libraries came from 2 million PBMCs stored at -80 °C. The germline V gene has CDR1 LNHDA and CDR2 SQIVND (reference sequence). This CDR3 spans 16 amino acids. J was trimmed by 8 bases and V by 6 bases; bases with no gene match: 16. The chain couples TRBV19 to TRBJ2-1, with 7 bases fitting TRBD2. Material: PBMCs. The receptor was derived from a female donor with HTLV-1-associated myelopathy (HAM/TSP). The CDR3 DNA sequence: TGTGCCAGTAGAACCGGGACTATCTCTAGTCGGGATGAGCAGTTCTTC. Protein sequence: CASRTGTISSRDEQFF.